The 17 T cell receptor beta chains in this list originate from one sample, sequenced in a study of OX40 agonist ivuxolimab in advanced cancers. The library was produced with the immunoSEQ multiplex PCR assay. TCRdb took this table from immuneACCESS and kept in-frame rearrangements with V and J called. Such tables lack part of the clones; where checked against another copy, unresolved V genes explain under half of the gap, and the rest is unexplained. This sample is represented by tens of thousands of clones; 82% of them were singletons. The ten biggest clones cover about 3.8% of the sample. The sample was CD4+ or CD8+ T cells sorted from blood, taken in a trial of the OX40 agonist ivuxolimab. These receptors were collected from an adult with an advanced solid tumor such as melanoma, head and neck, liver or kidney cancer.

The V call is TRBV4-1, the J call TRBJ1-5; tentative D call: TRBD1 (5 bases). Germline assignment: CDR1 MGHRA and CDR2 YSYEKL. CDR3 length: 14 amino acids. V lost 8 bases and J 1 base, leaving 12 bases between the germline ends. As DNA, the CDR3 is TGCGCCAGCGCCCGGGGGGACAGCAATCAGCCCCAGCATTTT. Protein sequence: CASARGDSNQPQHF.

The chain joins TRBV15 to TRBJ2-1, with 9 nucleotides matching TRBD2. Germline V gene sequence: CDR1 LNHNV, CDR2 YYDKDF (reference sequence). CDR3 size: 14 residues. Trimming removed 0 bases from V and 13 bases from J; junction bases left unmatched: 7. This CDR3 reads CATSRDAASGDQFF. The CDR3 coding sequence is TGTGCCACCAGCAGAGATGCGGCTAGCGGGGATCAGTTCTTC.

The CDR3 reads CASSEVPNYGYTF. DNA of the CDR3: TGCGCCAGCAGCGAAGTACCGAACTATGGCTACACCTTC. The J gene is TRBJ1-2, the V gene TRBV5-1; D remains unclear. The CDR3 contains 13 residues. Trimming removed 4 bases from V and 2 bases from J, with 9 bases in between. Germline V gene lookup returns CDR1 SGHRS and CDR2 YFSETQ.

The J gene is TRBJ1-1, the V gene TRBV7-8, with 8 positions matching TRBD1. Germline V lookup: CDR1 SGHVS, CDR2 FQNEAQ. V trimming: 0 bases; J trimming: 10 bases; junction bases outside the gene matches: 4. The CDR3 extends over 13 amino acids. CDR3: CASSLAGTGGAFF. DNA of the CDR3: TGTGCCAGCAGCTTAGCCGGGACAGGAGGAGCTTTCTTT.

The DNA of the CDR3 is TGTGCCAGCAGCTTTGGACTAGCGATTACCTACGAGCAGTACTTC. The encoded protein is CASSFGLAITYEQYF. This chain joins TRBV11-2 and TRBJ2-7; TRBD2 matches at 9 bases. V gave up 3 bases and J gave up 2 bases; unmatched junction bases: 5. From germline, CDR1 is SGHAT and CDR2 FQNNGV. This CDR3 contains 15 residues.

This clone was counted once. The gene calls are TRBV28 and TRBJ2-4, with D maybe TRBD2 (5 bases). V lost 3 bases and J lost 0, with 9 bases in between. CDR1 is MDHEN and CDR2 is SYDVKM in the germline V gene. CDR3 length: 15 amino acids. The CDR3 loop reads CASSFGGLAKNIQYF. CDR3 sequence (DNA): TGTGCCAGCAGTTTTGGCGGGTTAGCCAAAAACATTCAGTACTTC.

This clone ranks as medium-sized (0.01 to 0.1%). The chain combines TRBV30 with TRBJ1-1; the D is unclear. The ends were cut back, 8 bases at V and 1 base at J, with 11 bases in the middle. CDR3 size: 12 residues. Germline lookup yields CDR1 GTSNPN and CDR2 SVGIG (reference sequence). Here the CDR3 reads CAVIPQNTEAFF. CDR3 sequence (DNA): TGTGCCGTCATTCCCCAGAACACTGAAGCTTTCTTT.

V gene TRBV7-3 combines with J gene TRBJ2-5; 8 nucleotides line up with TRBD2. CDR3 length equals 15 residues. The germline V gene encodes CDR1 SGHTA and CDR2 FQGTGA. The V and J ends lost 5 bases and 5 bases, in that order; junction bases with no gene match: 10. CDR3 sequence: CASSPIGTRGETQYF. The CDR3 bases are TGTGCCAGCAGCCCAATCGGGACTAGGGGGGAGACCCAGTACTTC.

This chain connects TRBV7-9 to TRBJ1-2; 7 bases align to TRBD1. The J segment lost 7 bases and the V segment lost 5 bases, leaving 10 bases of the junction unmatched. This CDR3 has 14 residues. CDR1 and CDR2 (germline): SEHNR, FQNEAQ (reference sequence). In nucleotides, the CDR3 is TGTGCCAGCAGCGGGGACAGCGACCTATCTGGCTACACCTTC. Encoded protein: CASSGDSDLSGYTF.

The CDR3 DNA reads TGTGCCAGCATAACTCCGGGACAGAGCTCCTACGAGCAGTACTTC. This sequence encodes CASITPGQSSYEQYF. V is TRBV27 and J is TRBJ2-7, with 7 nucleotides matching TRBD1. Germline lookup yields CDR1 MNHEY and CDR2 SMNVEV (reference sequence). J lost 0 bases, V lost 7 bases, and 9 bases had no gene match. The CDR3 extends over 15 amino acids.

Concerning this clone: The identical CDR3 is also encoded by other nucleotide sequences in the sample. The chain has TRBV28 and TRBJ2-7, with D tentatively TRBD1 or TRBD2 (5 bases each). The length of the CDR3 is 15 residues. The germline CDR1 and CDR2 sequences are MDHEN and SYDVKM. Trimming stripped 6 bases from V and 0 bases from J, with 15 bases between. CDR3 in amino acids: CASSRGGSGSYEQYF. In DNA, the CDR3 is TGTGCCAGCAGCCGTGGGGGATCGGGCTCCTACGAGCAGTACTTC.

This sequence joins TRBV4-3 and TRBJ1-2, with D perhaps TRBD1 (5 bases). Germline V gene data show CDR1 as LGHNA and CDR2 as YSLEER. V lost 0 bases and J lost 2, with 10 bases in between. The CDR3 totals 15 residues. For the CDR3, the DNA is TGCGCCAGCAGCCAAGATAGCAGGGACAACTATGGCTACACCTTC. It codes for CASSQDSRDNYGYTF.

This chain links TRBV6-6 with TRBJ1-1; 8 bases are shared with TRBD1. The CDR3 runs to 15 residues. Germline assignment: CDR1 MNHNY and CDR2 SVGAGI (reference sequence). V shed 0 bases and J 3 bases; nucleotides not matched to a gene: 3. The CDR3 DNA reads as TGTGCCAGCAGTTACTCGCGACAGGGGCACACTGAAGCTTTCTTT. Its protein is CASSYSRQGHTEAFF.

The V and J genes are TRBV5-4 and TRBJ2-3; possibly TRBD1 for D (7 bases). V was pared by 5 bases and J by 2 bases, with 18 bases between. CDR3 size: 16 residues. Germline CDR1 is SGHNT and CDR2 is YYREEE (reference sequence). CDR3 nucleotides: TGTGCCAGCAGATCGCGGGCGGGACAGAACACAGATACGCAGTATTTT. As protein: CASRSRAGQNTDTQYF.

This clone appeared a single time. The rearrangement uses TRBV4-2 and TRBJ2-1; tentative D call: TRBD2 (5 bases). The CDR3 length is 14 residues. The V and J ends lost 0 bases and 5 bases respectively, with 8 bases between them. CDR1 is LGHNA and CDR2 is YNFKEQ in the germline V gene. CDR3 nucleotides: TGTGCCAGCAGCCAAGATGTAGCGAACAATGAGCAGTTCTTC. Translating it yields CASSQDVANNEQFF.

The rearrangement joins TRBV7-3 to TRBJ2-1, with 8 bases fitting TRBD2. The CDR3 is 14 amino acids. The V and J ends lost 0 bases and 15 bases, in that order; junction bases with no gene match: 10. Germline V lookup: CDR1 SGHTA, CDR2 FQGTGA. The CDR3 spells CASSLTLSGSLLFF. The CDR3, as DNA: TGTGCCAGCAGCTTAACACTCAGCGGGAGCTTGCTGTTCTTC.

This chain uses TRBV2 with TRBJ2-4; TRBD1 matches at 8 bases. CDR3 length: 15 amino acids. The junction had 6 bases not matched to a gene; V was cut back by 8 bases and J by 0 bases. Germline V CDR1 and CDR2: SNHLY, FYNNEI. The CDR3 reads CASGGQGLAKNIQYF. The DNA of the CDR3 is TGTGCCAGCGGAGGACAGGGACTAGCCAAAAACATTCAGTACTTC. Filled out from reference TRBV2 and TRBJ2-4, the complete variable domain reads EPEVTQTPSHQVTQMGQEVILRCVPISNHLYFYWYRQILGQKVEFLVSFYNNEISEKSEIFDDQFSVERPDGSNFTLKIRSTKLEDSAMYFCASGGQGLAKNIQYFGAGTRLSVL.